This T cell receptor beta chain stems from a study of response to subunit inactivated influenza vaccine. Overall study results and limits: Few new T cells, the authors suggested, are recruited by each seasonal influenza vaccination.

This CDR3 spans 15 amino acids. CDR1 and CDR2 from the germline V gene are SGHRS and YFSETQ. Trimming removed 0 bases at V and 2 bases at J, with 9 bases between. This clonotype was counted a few times. Its antigen is undetermined. TCRdb re-analysed the RT-PCR reads in MiXCR, keeping a single row per CDR3 protein. The repertoire consists of over 650,000 distinct CDR3 sequences, with approximately 17% occurring once and the leading ten covering 11%. The chain combines TRBV5-1 with TRBJ2-1, with D possibly TRBD1 on 6 matching bases. The source material was PBMCs from blood, sampled around 5 days after vaccination. The sequence was obtained from a man in his fifties who received an inactivated influenza vaccine. CDR3: CASSLDGQPYNEQFF. The CDR3 DNA is TGCGCCAGCAGCTTGGACGGACAGCCCTACAATGAGCAGTTCTTC.